This T cell receptor beta chain was captured by sequencing in a study of beta chain features in type 1 diabetes. Overall study results and limits: Fewer junction insertions and more nucleotide deletions appeared in type 1 diabetes patients. Healthy donors had naive, central memory and Treg TCRB repertoires that appeared less similar than those seen among patients. TCRB CDR3 length was moderately but significantly reduced in all four CD4+ subsets of Type 1 diabetes patients.

Germline V gene lookup returns CDR1 SGHAT and CDR2 FQDESV (reference sequence). CDR3 length: 15 residues. Trimming shortened V by 5 bases and J by 8 bases, and 18 bases separated the two germline ends. Points on this clone: Its antigen is undetermined.

The investigators reverse transcribed all of the isolated RNA, so they sequenced expressed TCRB transcripts. Libraries were prepared by immunoSEQ multiplex PCR; TCRdb keeps only in-frame clonotypes and omits some of them. The top ten clones hold 0.019% of a sample with 240,000 or so clones, approximately 15% of them seen once. Per donor, one heparinised blood draw averaged around 0.12 L. Each of the CD4+ naive, central memory, regulatory and stem cell-like memory populations was sorted via CD45RO/CCR7/CD25/CD127/CD95/CD27. The sequence derives from a young man with type 1 diabetes. Source material: naive CD4+ T cells from blood. The rearrangement joins TRBV11-1 to TRBJ1-4, with D maybe TRBD1 (5 bases). The CDR3 loop reads CASSERTSSREKLFF. The CDR3 DNA sequence: TGTGCCAGCAGCGAGAGGACATCCTCGAGGGAAAAACTGTTTTTT.